This TCR beta chain was obtained from a study of T-cell reconstitution after alpha-beta-depleted transplantation in children. The TCRbeta library was prepared with unique molecular identifiers. TCRdb reanalysed the PCR reads using MiXCR and keeps one entry per CDR3 protein. Of around 300,000 distinct CDR3 sequences listed, about a quarter are singletons. There are a few counts of this clonotype. Its antigen is still unknown. The study, taken as a whole, reports: Expanded clones from the graft, numbering several hundred, reportedly supplied alpha-beta T cells about two months after transplant. The main origin of T-cell counts and diversity one year after transplant was newly produced T cells. Some patients' high day-60 TCRbeta diversity was traced to surviving recipient T cells and thymic progenitors.

Trimming removed 3 bases at V and 6 bases at J, with 3 bases between. This CDR3 has 11 residues. The germline V gene encodes CDR1 SGHVS and CDR2 FQNEAQ. Sample: PBMCs, mostly from graft donor cells, taken 180 days after TCRalphabeta/CD19-depleted stem cell transplant. This sequence was found in a male patient younger than 18 who had a stem cell transplant for acute lymphoblastic leukemia, so the T cells may come from the graft donor. V usage is TRBV7-8 and J usage is TRBJ2-1; D is uncertain. CDR3 bases: TGTGCCAGCAGCTTTAGCAATGAGCAGTTCTTC. Amino acids: CASSFSNEQFF.